These 27 T cell receptor beta chains originate from one sample sequenced in a study of shared clonotypes between healthy human individuals. Repertoires were generated with immunoSEQ multiplex PCR, while TCRdb's copy carries only in-frame clones and drops some. This sample has about 480,000 clones; 70% to 80% occur once, and the top ten carry roughly 13%. The sequenced material came from PBMCs. These receptors came from a woman aged 40 to 50 in good health. Some clones in this sample may be carry-over from other donors' samples.

The chain has TRBV6-5 and TRBJ2-7; TRBD2 might be the D (6 bases). With 0 bases removed from V and 2 bases from J, the gap between germline ends came to 8 bases. The CDR3 has 14 amino acids. Germline CDR1 MNHEY, CDR2 SVGAGI. The CDR3 DNA follows: TGTGCCAGCAGTTACTCGCCGGGGGCCTACGAGCAGTACTTC. This codes for CASSYSPGAYEQYF.

This clone showed up just a few times. The chain is built from TRBV10-3 and TRBJ1-1; D is ambiguous. Germline CDR1 and CDR2: ENHRY and SYGVKD. Trimming took off 8 bases at V and 1 base at J, with 8 bases between the two ends. The CDR3 covers 12 residues. For the CDR3, the DNA is TGTGCCATCTCCCCTGGGAACACTGAAGCTTTCTTT. This codes for CAISPGNTEAFF.

The V and J genes are TRBV6-4 and TRBJ2-7, with a possible D match to TRBD2 (7 bases). Germline V gene sequence: CDR1 MRHNA, CDR2 SNTAGT. The CDR3 sequence is 13 residues long. Trimming cost V 7 bases and J 6 bases, with 16 bases left between them. In DNA, the CDR3 is TGTGCCAGCATCTCTGAGGGAGGGGGCGAGCAGTACTTC. Amino acid sequence: CASISEGGGEQYF.

The rearrangement links TRBV10-1 to TRBJ2-2; 11 bases match TRBD2. Germline CDR1 is WNHNN and CDR2 is SYGVQD (reference sequence). V dropped 6 bases and J dropped 3; count of bases not matched to a gene: 0. The CDR3 is 14 residues long. CDR3 nucleotides: TGCGCCAGCAGACTAGCGGGGGACACCGGGGAGCTGTTTTTT. Its translation: CASRLAGDTGELFF.

The chain recombines TRBV30 with TRBJ1-1, with unresolved D. The V gene lost 0 bases and the J gene lost 8 bases, with 7 bases spanning the gap. The CDR3 is 11 residues long. Germline assignment: CDR1 GTSNPN and CDR2 SVGIG (reference sequence). The CDR3 DNA reads TGTGCCTGGAGTGTTGCATCGGAAGCTTTCTTT. Its translation: CAWSVASEAFF.

V gene TRBV11-2 combines with J gene TRBJ2-1; a weak D match, TRBD2 (5 bases). The CDR3 sequence is 13 residues long. V lost 4 bases, J lost 7 bases, and 11 bases lay in between. Germline V lookup: CDR1 SGHAT, CDR2 FQNNGV. The CDR3 region is CASSSGLNNEQFF. The CDR3 nucleotides are TGTGCCAGCAGCTCCGGACTGAATAATGAGCAGTTCTTC.

As concerns this clone: The identical CDR3 is also encoded by other nucleotide sequences in the sample. V usage is TRBV9 and J usage is TRBJ2-5, with 9 bases matching TRBD2. The CDR3 contains 15 residues. Germline V lookup: CDR1 SGDLS, CDR2 YYNGEE. The V segment lost 0 bases and the J segment 2 bases; nucleotides outside the gene matches: 2. CDR3 sequence (DNA): TGTGCCAGCAGCGTAGGCGGGAGGGGTCAAGAGACCCAGTACTTC. Amino acids: CASSVGGRGQETQYF.

The chain combines TRBV5-1 with TRBJ2-5; D is undetermined. There are 14 residues in the CDR3. V dropped 7 bases and J dropped 3 bases, with 16 bases sitting between them. CDR1 and CDR2 (germline): SGHRS, YFSETQ. The CDR3 reads CASATPGSEETQYF. CDR3 coding DNA: TGCGCCAGCGCCACTCCTGGGTCAGAAGAGACCCAGTACTTC.

The chain employs TRBV18 and TRBJ2-7; TRBD2 agrees at 11 bases. Germline values: CDR1 KGHSH, CDR2 LQKENI. CDR3 length equals 14 residues. J lost 5 bases, V lost 3 bases, and 3 bases had no gene match. In DNA, the CDR3 is TGTGCCAGCTCACCTAGCGGGAGGGCCCACGAGCAGTACTTC. Residues: CASSPSGRAHEQYF.

This clone was counted once. This chain uses TRBV7-3 with TRBJ2-3; no clear D. V was shortened by 5 bases and J by 1 base, with 10 bases between the two germline ends. Germline V gene sequence: CDR1 SGHTA, CDR2 FQGTGA. CDR3 length equals 14 residues. The CDR3: CASSPGPGTDTQYF. The DNA of the CDR3 is TGTGCCAGCAGCCCCGGGCCTGGCACAGATACGCAGTATTTT.

This rearrangement joins TRBV29-1 to TRBJ2-1; 8 positions match TRBD2. V was pared by 4 bases and J by 0 bases, with 11 bases of the junction left unmatched. Germline assignment: CDR1 SQVTM and CDR2 ANQGSEA. CDR3 length: 17 residues. The CDR3 DNA is TGCAGCGTTGGGGGGGCGACTAGCGTTAGCTCCTACAATGAGCAGTTCTTC. Its protein product is CSVGGATSVSSYNEQFF.

J is TRBJ2-7 and V is TRBV7-2, with D possibly being TRBD2 (6 bases). V was trimmed by 4 bases and J by 3 bases, leaving 13 bases between them. The CDR3 spans 14 residues. Looked up from germline, CDR1 is SGHTA and CDR2 is FQGNSA. CDR3 region: CASSYSGGRYEQYF. As DNA, the CDR3 is TGTGCCAGCAGCTATAGCGGAGGACGCTACGAGCAGTACTTC. Based on the CDR3 plus reference TRBV7-2 and TRBJ2-7, the full variable domain is GAGVSQSPSNKVTEKGKDVELRCDPISGHTALYWYRQSLGQGLEFLIYFQGNSAPDKSGLPSDRFSAERTGGSVSTLTIQRTQQEDSAVYLCASSYSGGRYEQYFGPGTRLTVT.

The chain links TRBV5-1 to TRBJ1-3, with D uncertain. Deletions cut 4 bases from V and 4 bases from J, with 15 bases between. The CDR3 has 15 residues. Germline lookup yields CDR1 SGHRS and CDR2 YFSETQ. CDR3 nucleotides: TGCGCCAGCAGCACGGCTTTGGGCAGCGGAAACACCATATATTTT. Translation: CASSTALGSGNTIYF.

This clone was seen just once. The genes are TRBV5-1 and TRBJ1-4, with TRBD1 matching 7 bases. Germline V CDR1 and CDR2: SGHRS, YFSETQ. V gave up 4 bases and J gave up 4 bases; unmatched junction bases: 4. This CDR3 is built from 14 residues. The DNA for the CDR3 is TGCGCCAGCAGCCCGGGACAGAATAATGAAAAACTGTTTTTT. Amino acids: CASSPGQNNEKLFF.

The chain recombines TRBV2 with TRBJ1-2, with D possibly matching TRBD1 (5 bases). There are 13 residues in the CDR3. The germline V gene has CDR1 SNHLY and CDR2 FYNNEI. Trimming left V 5 bases short and J 2 bases short, with 9 bases between. The CDR3 region has the DNA TGTGCCAGCAGTTCGGGGGGAAACTATGGCTACACCTTC. Protein: CASSSGGNYGYTF.

The V call is TRBV14, the J call TRBJ2-5; unclear D gene. Trimming took off 0 bases at V and 7 bases at J, with 18 bases between the two ends. The CDR3 covers 16 residues. Germline CDR1 is SGHDN and CDR2 is FVKESK. The CDR3 DNA follows: TGTGCCAGCAGCCAAGAAGGGTGGTACAGTCGGCCGACCCAGTACTTC. Protein: CASSQEGWYSRPTQYF.

In this sample, this clone turned up a few times. The chain is built from TRBV2 and TRBJ1-1; D ambiguous. Trimming removed 6 bases at V and 5 bases at J, with 10 bases between. Germline V gene sequence: CDR1 SNHLY, CDR2 FYNNEI. The CDR3 runs to 12 residues. The DNA of the CDR3 is TGTGCCAGCAGGGTTTTGTGGACTGAAGCTTTCTTT. Encoded protein: CASRVLWTEAFF.

This clone was seen just once. The CDR3 here is CASSPQGRQGLDYEQYF. In DNA, the CDR3 is TGTGCCAGCAGTCCCCAGGGGCGACAGGGATTAGACTACGAGCAGTACTTC. The chain links TRBV28 to TRBJ2-7, with TRBD1 identical over 7 bases. Germline CDR1 is MDHEN and CDR2 is SYDVKM. The CDR3 sequence is 17 residues long. V was pared by 5 bases and J by 3 bases, with 16 bases of the junction left unmatched.

The chain has TRBV28 and TRBJ1-2; D is perhaps TRBD1 (5 bases). This CDR3 contains 14 residues. V lost 5 bases, J lost 7 bases, and 17 bases lay in between. Per germline, CDR1 MDHEN and CDR2 SYDVKM. The CDR3 DNA sequence: TGTGCCAGCAGTCCGGCGGGAAGGGGCGGTGGCTACACCTTC. This sequence encodes CASSPAGRGGGYTF.

Comments on this clone: A far larger clone lies a single base away; this is likely a read error. V gene TRBV6-1 combines with J gene TRBJ2-7; D gene uncertain. The CDR3 extends over 14 amino acids. Germline CDR1 is MNHNS and CDR2 is SASEGT. The CDR3 here is CASSVAESSYEQHF. The CDR3 bases are TGTGCCAGCAGTGTTGCCGAGAGCTCCTACGAGCAGCACTTC.

This sequence joins TRBV28 and TRBJ2-3; no firm D call. V shed 9 bases and J shed 11 bases, with 30 bases lying between them. The CDR3 sequence is 16 residues long. Germline V gene lookup returns CDR1 MDHEN and CDR2 SYDVKM. CDR3 in amino acids: CARHPQVGLDPRRQYF. The CDR3 region has the DNA TGTGCCAGGCATCCTCAGGTGGGGTTGGATCCCCGGAGGCAGTATTTT.

This sequence joins TRBV2 and TRBJ2-5, with D unclear. Trimming took off 1 base at V and 5 bases at J, with 14 bases between the two ends. Germline assignment: CDR1 SNHLY and CDR2 FYNNEI. This CDR3 comprises 15 residues. CDR3 in DNA: TGTGCCAGCAGTGAAGGGCTAGGCCCTTTGGAGACCCAGTACTTC. Its protein is CASSEGLGPLETQYF.

This chain joins TRBV12-5 and TRBJ1-3; D remains unclear. V shed 6 bases and J shed 3 bases, with 9 bases lying between them. Germline V lookup: CDR1 LGHNT, CDR2 FRNRAP. This CDR3 is 13 amino acids long. The CDR3 here is CASGTTGGNTIYF. As DNA, the CDR3 is TGTGCTAGTGGGACGACTGGTGGAAACACCATATATTTT.

The chain joins TRBV5-8 to TRBJ1-1; a possible D gene is TRBD1 (6 bases). The CDR3 has 14 amino acids. Germline values: CDR1 SGHTS, CDR2 YDEGEE. With 4 bases removed from V and 4 bases from J, the gap between germline ends came to 14 bases. Here the CDR3 reads CASSADRWGTEAFF. CDR3 in DNA: TGTGCCAGCAGCGCTGACAGGTGGGGCACTGAAGCTTTCTTT.

This clone was counted a single time. This chain joins TRBV5-1 and TRBJ2-1; 11 bases are shared with TRBD2. Germline CDR1 SGHRS, CDR2 YFSETQ. The CDR3 length is 14 residues. After removal of 5 bases from V and 5 bases from J, the junction contained 3 bases not matched to a gene. CDR3 in amino acids: CASRTSGTNNEQFF. CDR3 DNA: TGCGCCAGCAGGACTAGCGGGACGAACAATGAGCAGTTCTTC.

The chain uses TRBV18 and TRBJ2-7; TRBD1 or TRBD2 may be the D gene (5 bases each). The germline V gene has CDR1 KGHSH and CDR2 LQKENI. There are 15 residues in the CDR3. The V end lost 3 bases, the J end lost 2 bases, and 14 bases lay between the germline ends. The CDR3: CASSPSRQGPYEQYF. The CDR3 bases are TGTGCCAGCTCACCTAGCCGTCAGGGACCCTACGAGCAGTACTTC.

This rearrangement joins TRBV11-2 to TRBJ2-4; 8 bases are shared with TRBD1. CDR3 length equals 16 residues. J gave up 2 bases and V 0 bases, and 3 bases lay outside the gene matches. The germline V gene has CDR1 SGHAT and CDR2 FQNNGV. The DNA of the CDR3 is TGTGCCAGCAGCTTAGACCGACAGGGGACCAAAAACATTCAGTACTTC. Its protein product is CASSLDRQGTKNIQYF.